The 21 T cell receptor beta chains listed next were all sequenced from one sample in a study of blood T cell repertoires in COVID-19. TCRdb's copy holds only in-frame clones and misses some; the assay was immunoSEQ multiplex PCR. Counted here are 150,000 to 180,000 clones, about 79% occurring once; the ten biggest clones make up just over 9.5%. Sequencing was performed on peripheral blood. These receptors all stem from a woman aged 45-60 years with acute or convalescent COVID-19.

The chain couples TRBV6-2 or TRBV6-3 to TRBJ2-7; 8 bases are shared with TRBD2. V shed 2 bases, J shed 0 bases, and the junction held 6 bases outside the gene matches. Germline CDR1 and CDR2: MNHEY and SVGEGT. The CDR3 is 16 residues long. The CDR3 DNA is TGTGCCAGCAGTTACAGCCAACGGGAGGGCTCCTACGAGCAGTACTTC. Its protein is CASSYSQREGSYEQYF.

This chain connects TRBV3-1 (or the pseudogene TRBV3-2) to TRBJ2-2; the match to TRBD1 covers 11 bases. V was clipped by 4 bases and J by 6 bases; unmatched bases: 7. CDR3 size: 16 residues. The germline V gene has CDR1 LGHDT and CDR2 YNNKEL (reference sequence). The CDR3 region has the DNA TGTGCCAGCAGCCGAGTGGACAGGGGGCTAGCCGGGGAGCTGTTTTTT. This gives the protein CASSRVDRGLAGELFF.

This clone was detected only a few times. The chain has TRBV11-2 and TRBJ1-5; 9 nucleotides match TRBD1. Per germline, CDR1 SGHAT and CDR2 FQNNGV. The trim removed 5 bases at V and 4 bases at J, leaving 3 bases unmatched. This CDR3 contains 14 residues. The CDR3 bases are TGTGCCAGCAGCCGGGACAGGGTGAATCAGCCCCAGCATTTT. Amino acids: CASSRDRVNQPQHF.

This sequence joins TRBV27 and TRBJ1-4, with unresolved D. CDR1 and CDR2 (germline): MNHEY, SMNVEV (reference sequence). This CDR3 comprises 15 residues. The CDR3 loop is CAAVYLGSRVEKLFF. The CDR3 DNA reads TGTGCAGCAGTTTATCTCGGGTCCCGGGTCGAAAAACTGTTTTTT.

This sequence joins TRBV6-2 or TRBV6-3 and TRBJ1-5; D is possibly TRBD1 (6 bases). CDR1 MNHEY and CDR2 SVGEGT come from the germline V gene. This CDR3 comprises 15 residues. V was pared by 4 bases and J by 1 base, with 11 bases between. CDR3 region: CASSWTVGSNQPQHF. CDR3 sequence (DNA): TGTGCCAGCAGTTGGACAGTAGGGAGCAATCAGCCCCAGCATTTT.

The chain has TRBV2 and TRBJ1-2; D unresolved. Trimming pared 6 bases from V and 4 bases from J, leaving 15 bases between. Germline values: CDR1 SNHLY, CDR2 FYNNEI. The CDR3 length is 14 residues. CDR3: CASRGRGQSYGYTF. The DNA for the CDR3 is TGTGCCAGCAGGGGAAGAGGGCAGTCCTATGGCTACACCTTC.

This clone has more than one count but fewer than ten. CDR3 coding DNA: TGTGCCACCAGTGATCCCAGCGGGAGTCTGTACAATGAGCAGTTCTTC. Translation: CATSDPSGSLYNEQFF. V gene TRBV24-1 combines with J gene TRBJ2-1, with 8 positions matching TRBD2. There are 16 residues in the CDR3. The trim removed 3 bases at V and 4 bases at J, leaving 7 bases unmatched. Looked up from germline, CDR1 is KGHDR and CDR2 is SFDVKD.

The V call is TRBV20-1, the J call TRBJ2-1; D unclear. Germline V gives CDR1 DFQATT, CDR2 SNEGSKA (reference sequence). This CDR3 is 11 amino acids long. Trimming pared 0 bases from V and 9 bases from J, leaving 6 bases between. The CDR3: CSARELVEQFF. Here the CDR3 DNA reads TGCAGTGCTAGAGAACTCGTTGAGCAGTTCTTC.

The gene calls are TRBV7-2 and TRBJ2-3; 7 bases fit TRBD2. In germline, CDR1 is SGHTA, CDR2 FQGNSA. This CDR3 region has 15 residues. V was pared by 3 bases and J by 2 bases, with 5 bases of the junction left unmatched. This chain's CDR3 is CASSFGTNPTDTQYF. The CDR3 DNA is TGTGCCAGCAGCTTCGGGACTAATCCCACAGATACGCAGTATTTT.

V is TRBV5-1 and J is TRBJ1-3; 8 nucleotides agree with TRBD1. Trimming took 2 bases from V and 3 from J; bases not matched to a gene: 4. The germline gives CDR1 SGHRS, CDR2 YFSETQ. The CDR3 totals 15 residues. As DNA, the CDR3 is TGCGCCAGCAGCTTAGGACAGGGAGGTGGAAACACCATATATTTT. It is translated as CASSLGQGGGNTIYF. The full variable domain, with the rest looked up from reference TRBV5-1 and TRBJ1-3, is KAGVTQTPRYLIKTRGQQVTLSCSPISGHRSVSWYQQTPGQGLQFLFEYFSETQRNKGNFPGRFSGRQFSNSRSEMNVSTLELGDSALYLCASSLGQGGGNTIYFGEGSWLTVV.

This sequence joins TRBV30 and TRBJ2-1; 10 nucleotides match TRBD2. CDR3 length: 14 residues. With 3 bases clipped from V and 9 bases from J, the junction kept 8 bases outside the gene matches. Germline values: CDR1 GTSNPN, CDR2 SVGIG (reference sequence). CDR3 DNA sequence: TGTGCCTGGAGAAGACTAGCGGGCCGCAGTGAGCAGTTCTTC. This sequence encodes CAWRRLAGRSEQFF.

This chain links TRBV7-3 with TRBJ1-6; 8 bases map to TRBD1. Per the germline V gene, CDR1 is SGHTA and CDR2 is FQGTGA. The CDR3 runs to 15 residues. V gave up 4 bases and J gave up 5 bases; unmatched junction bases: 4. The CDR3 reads CASSWGGQDNSPLHF. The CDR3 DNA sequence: TGTGCCAGCAGCTGGGGGGGACAGGATAATTCACCCCTCCACTTT.

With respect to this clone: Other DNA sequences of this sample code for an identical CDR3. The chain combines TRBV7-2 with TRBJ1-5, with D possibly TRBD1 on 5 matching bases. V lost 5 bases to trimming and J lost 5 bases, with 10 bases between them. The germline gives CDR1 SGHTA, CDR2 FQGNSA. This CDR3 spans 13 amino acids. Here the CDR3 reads CASSLRGDQPQHF. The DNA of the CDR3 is TGTGCCAGCAGCCTCCGGGGGGATCAGCCCCAGCATTTT. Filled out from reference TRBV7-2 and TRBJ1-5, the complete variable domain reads GAGVSQSPSNKVTEKGKDVELRCDPISGHTALYWYRQSLGQGLEFLIYFQGNSAPDKSGLPSDRFSAERTGGSVSTLTIQRTQQEDSAVYLCASSLRGDQPQHFGDGTRLSIL.

The CDR3 reads CAIRGLAASYEQYF. DNA of the CDR3: TGTGCCATCAGGGGACTAGCGGCCTCCTACGAGCAGTACTTC. The chain joins TRBV10-3 to TRBJ2-7; 11 bases are a match to TRBD2. This CDR3 comprises 14 residues. Germline CDR1 and CDR2: ENHRY and SYGVKD. The trim removed 6 bases at V and 0 bases at J, leaving 1 base unmatched.

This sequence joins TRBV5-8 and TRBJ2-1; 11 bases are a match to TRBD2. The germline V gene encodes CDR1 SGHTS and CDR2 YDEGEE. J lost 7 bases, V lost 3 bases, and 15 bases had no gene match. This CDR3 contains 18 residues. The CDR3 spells CASSWGTELAGARNEQFF. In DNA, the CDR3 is TGTGCCAGCAGCTGGGGGACAGAACTAGCGGGAGCACGGAATGAGCAGTTCTTC.

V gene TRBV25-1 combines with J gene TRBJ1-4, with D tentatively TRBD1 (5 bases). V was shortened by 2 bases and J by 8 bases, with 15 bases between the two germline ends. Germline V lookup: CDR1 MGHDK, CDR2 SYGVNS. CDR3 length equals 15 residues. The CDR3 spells CASSETEGRREKLFF. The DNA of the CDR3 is TGTGCCAGCAGTGAAACGGAGGGGCGACGGGAAAAACTGTTTTTT.

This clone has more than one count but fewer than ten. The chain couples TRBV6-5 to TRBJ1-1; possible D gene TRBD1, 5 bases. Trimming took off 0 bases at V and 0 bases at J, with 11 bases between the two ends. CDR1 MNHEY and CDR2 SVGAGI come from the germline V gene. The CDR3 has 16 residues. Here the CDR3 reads CASSYSRGGLNTEAFF. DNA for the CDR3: TGTGCCAGCAGTTACTCTCGGGGGGGGTTGAACACTGAAGCTTTCTTT.

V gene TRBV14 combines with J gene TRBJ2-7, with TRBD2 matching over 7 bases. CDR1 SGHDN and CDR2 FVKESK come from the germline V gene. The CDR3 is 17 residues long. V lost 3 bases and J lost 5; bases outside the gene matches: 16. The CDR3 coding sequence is TGTGCCAGCAGCCATCTCGCAGGACGTGGGGGGGTGAACGAGCAGTACTTC. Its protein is CASSHLAGRGGVNEQYF.

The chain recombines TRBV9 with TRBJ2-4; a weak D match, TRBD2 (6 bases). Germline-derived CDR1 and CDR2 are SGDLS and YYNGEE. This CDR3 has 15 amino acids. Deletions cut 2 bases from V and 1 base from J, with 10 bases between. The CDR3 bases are TGTGCCAGCAGCGTCGCACGGGGGGCCAAAAACATTCAGTACTTC. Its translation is CASSVARGAKNIQYF.

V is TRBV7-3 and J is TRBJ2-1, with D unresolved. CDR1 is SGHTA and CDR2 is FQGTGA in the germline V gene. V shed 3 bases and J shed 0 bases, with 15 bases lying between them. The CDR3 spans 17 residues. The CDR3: CASSFNGLGISYNEQFF. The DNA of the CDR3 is TGTGCCAGCAGCTTTAACGGCCTGGGCATCTCCTACAATGAGCAGTTCTTC.

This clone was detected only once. The DNA for the CDR3 is TGCGCCAGCAGCTTACAGGGTGGCAATCAGCCCCAGCATTTT. It yields the protein CASSLQGGNQPQHF. The chain uses TRBV5-1 and TRBJ1-5; tentatively, D is TRBD1 (6 bases). V was pared by 2 bases and J by 2 bases, with 8 bases between. From germline, CDR1 is SGHRS and CDR2 YFSETQ. The CDR3 has 14 amino acids. The full variable domain, rest sourced from reference TRBV5-1 and TRBJ1-5, is KAGVTQTPRYLIKTRGQQVTLSCSPISGHRSVSWYQQTPGQGLQFLFEYFSETQRNKGNFPGRFSGRQFSNSRSEMNVSTLELGDSALYLCASSLQGGNQPQHFGDGTRLSIL.